This passage covers 11 T cell receptor beta chains from one sample sequenced in a study of blood T cell repertoires in COVID-19. Libraries were prepared by immunoSEQ multiplex PCR; TCRdb keeps only in-frame clonotypes and omits some of them. Of about 210,000 clones listed, about four fifths are singletons. The sequencing sample was made of peripheral blood. Receptors were obtained from a woman aged 40 to 55 with active or convalescent COVID-19.

The table lists this clone with a few counts. The J gene is TRBJ1-2, the V gene TRBV7-2, with 11 nucleotides matching TRBD1. Germline-derived CDR1 and CDR2 are SGHTA and FQGNSA. V trimming: 5 bases; J trimming: 7 bases; junction bases outside the gene matches: 9. The CDR3 runs to 15 residues. The CDR3 spells CASSENRGQGGGYTF. DNA of the CDR3: TGTGCCAGCAGCGAGAACCGGGGACAGGGGGGTGGCTACACCTTC. Filled out from reference TRBV7-2 and TRBJ1-2, the complete variable domain reads GAGVSQSPSNKVTEKGKDVELRCDPISGHTALYWYRQSLGQGLEFLIYFQGNSAPDKSGLPSDRFSAERTGGSVSTLTIQRTQQEDSAVYLCASSENRGQGGGYTFGSGTRLTVV.

The chain uses TRBV28 and TRBJ2-7; D may be TRBD2 (6 bases). Germline CDR1 and CDR2: MDHEN and SYDVKM. This CDR3 spans 11 amino acids. V shed 4 bases and J shed 8 bases, with 9 bases lying between them. The CDR3 reads CASSYRTKQYF. The CDR3 DNA follows: TGTGCCAGCAGTTATCGGACTAAGCAGTACTTC.

This chain links TRBV28 with TRBJ1-4, with D hard to call. V lost 3 bases and J 0 bases, leaving 14 bases between the germline ends. This CDR3 comprises 17 residues. The germline gives CDR1 MDHEN, CDR2 SYDVKM. CDR3 coding DNA: TGTGCCAGCAGTTTCCCGTACGGGGAAACAACTAATGAAAAACTGTTTTTT. It encodes CASSFPYGETTNEKLFF.

This clone was seen a handful of times. The gene calls are TRBV5-5 and TRBJ1-2, with a tentative D call TRBD1 (6 bases). Germline CDR1 is SGHKS and CDR2 is YYEKEE (reference sequence). The V end was cut by 1 base, the J end by 6 bases, with 13 bases between. The CDR3 covers 14 residues. The CDR3 bases are TGTGCCAGCAGCTTGTTCATGGCAGGGGATGGCTACACCTTC. It translates to CASSLFMAGDGYTF.

J is TRBJ1-6 and V is TRBV4-2; TRBD1 matches 7 bases. The germline V gene has CDR1 LGHNA and CDR2 YNFKEQ. Trimming removed 3 bases from V and 12 bases from J; junction bases left unmatched: 11. The CDR3 runs 15 residues. The DNA of the CDR3 is TGTGCCAGCAGCCAGGAAAAGACAGGGATGGTACCCCTCCACTTT. It translates to CASSQEKTGMVPLHF.

The DNA of the CDR3 is TGTGCCAGCAGTTCCGACAGGGAAGAGACCCAGTACTTC. Protein product: CASSSDREETQYF. The J gene is TRBJ2-5, the V gene TRBV2, with 7 nucleotides matching TRBD1. Germline trimming cut 5 bases from V and 3 bases from J; bases unmatched to any gene: 3. This CDR3 comprises 13 residues. Germline V CDR1 and CDR2: SNHLY, FYNNEI.

The rearrangement joins TRBV6-5 to TRBJ1-5, with 7 positions matching TRBD1. CDR1 and CDR2 (germline): MNHEY, SVGAGI. With V trimmed by 6 bases and J by 7 bases, 9 bases remained unmatched. The CDR3 is 14 residues long. CDR3 protein: CASSRDRARQPQHF. The CDR3 DNA follows: TGTGCCAGCAGCCGCGACAGGGCGAGACAGCCCCAGCATTTT.

This clone appeared a single time. This sequence joins TRBV11-2 and TRBJ1-5; TRBD1 agrees at 10 bases. Germline V gene sequence: CDR1 SGHAT, CDR2 FQNNGV. The ends lost 6 bases at V and 7 bases at J; junction bases unmatched: 9. CDR3 length: 15 residues. The CDR3 DNA sequence: TGTGCCAGCAGTCCCGGCGGGACAGGGGTGCAGCCCCAGCATTTT. Translation: CASSPGGTGVQPQHF.

Details on this clone: This same CDR3 is encoded by further DNA sequences in the sample. The V gene is TRBV9, the J gene TRBJ2-7; 10 nucleotides align to TRBD1. The CDR3 extends over 14 amino acids. Germline CDR1 SGDLS, CDR2 YYNGEE. V lost 4 bases and J lost 5; bases outside the gene matches: 6. As DNA, the CDR3 is TGTGCCAGCAGCTCCCGGGACAGGGGCAACGAGCAGTACTTC. It specifies CASSSRDRGNEQYF. Supplemented by reference TRBV9 and TRBJ2-7, the full variable domain reads DSGVTQTPKHLITATGQRVTLRCSPRSGDLSVYWYQQSLDQGLQFLIQYYNGEERAKGNILERFSAQQFPDLHSELNLSSLELGDSALYFCASSSRDRGNEQYFGPGTRLTVT.

V is TRBV6-6 and J is TRBJ1-2; 8 bases fit TRBD1. After removal of 4 bases from V and 5 bases from J, the junction contained 12 bases not matched to a gene. CDR1 and CDR2 (germline): MNHNY, SVGAGI (reference sequence). The CDR3 is 16 residues long. Here the CDR3 DNA reads TGTGCCAGCAGTTTTCTTGGACAGGGCGAGGGGTATGGCTACACCTTC. Translated: CASSFLGQGEGYGYTF.

In DNA, the CDR3 is TGTGCCAGCAGCTTGGGCAGGGCATCCTACAATGAGCAGTTCTTC. Translating gives CASSLGRASYNEQFF. J is TRBJ2-1 and V is TRBV5-4; possibly TRBD1 for D (5 bases). Germline-derived CDR1 and CDR2 are SGHNT and YYREEE (reference sequence). V gave up 0 bases and J gave up 1 base, with 8 bases separating them. The CDR3 length is 15 residues.